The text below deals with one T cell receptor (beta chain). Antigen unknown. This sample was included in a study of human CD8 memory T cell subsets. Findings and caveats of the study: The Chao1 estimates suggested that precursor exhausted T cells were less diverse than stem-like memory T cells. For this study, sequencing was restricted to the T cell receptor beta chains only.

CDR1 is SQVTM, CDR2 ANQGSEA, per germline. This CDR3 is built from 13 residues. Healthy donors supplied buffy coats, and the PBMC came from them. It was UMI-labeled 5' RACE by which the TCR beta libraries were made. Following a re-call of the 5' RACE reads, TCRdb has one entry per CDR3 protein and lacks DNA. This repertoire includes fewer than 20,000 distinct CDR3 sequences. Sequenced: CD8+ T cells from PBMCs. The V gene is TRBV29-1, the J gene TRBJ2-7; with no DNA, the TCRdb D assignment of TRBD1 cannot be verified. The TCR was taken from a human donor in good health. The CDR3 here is CSVGWDTEYEQYF.